The entry below gives a single T cell receptor (beta chain) sequence along with its context. Data came from immunoSEQ multiplex PCR; TCRdb stores just in-frame clones and leaves some out. Of more than 85,000 clones in the sample, around 89% were seen once. The record originates from a study of control samples from healthy donors and cancer patients. CDR3 length: 15 residues. Trimming took off 8 bases at V and 4 bases at J, with 18 bases between the two ends. Germline V CDR1 and CDR2: MNHEY, SVGAGI. Input material: PBMCs. The TCR comes from a woman in her fifties or sixties with lung cancer. The rearrangement joins TRBV6-5 to TRBJ2-1; D uncertain. The CDR3 spells CASYPTAGVYNEQFF. CDR3 DNA sequence: TGTGCCAGCTACCCGACTGCTGGGGTTTACAATGAGCAGTTCTTC.